A single sample is the source of the 15 T cell receptor beta chains below, sequenced in a study. TCRdb itself ran the RT-PCR reads through MiXCR, one entry per CDR3 protein. The data hold 5,000 to 8,000 distinct CDR3 sequences, with approximately 89% observed a single time. Sequencing was carried out using memory CD4+ T cells from blood. These receptors were collected from a female donor in good health, serving as a healthy control.

A word on this clonotype: This beta chain slipped into a library made for alpha chains as a stray read, so its size is not meaningful. The chain is built from TRBV7-8 and TRBJ1-5; D is perhaps TRBD1 (5 bases). CDR3 size: 15 residues. Looked up from germline, CDR1 is SGHVS and CDR2 is FQNEAQ. Trimming left V 6 bases short and J 0 bases short, with 12 bases between. The CDR3 DNA is TGTGCCAGCAGTCGACAGTCTTATAGCAATCAGCCCCAGCATTTT. It yields the protein CASSRQSYSNQPQHF.

Worth noting for this clonotype: The library was designed around alpha chains, so this beta chain is a stray read whose abundance carries little weight. J is TRBJ1-5 and V is TRBV6-5; D not resolved. Between the trimmed V and J ends, which lost 3 bases and 10 bases, there was a span of 13 bases. Germline assignment: CDR1 MNHEY and CDR2 SVGAGI. CDR3 length: 13 residues. The CDR3 region is CASSYSARGPQHF. CDR3 DNA: TGTGCCAGCAGTTATAGCGCCCGGGGTCCCCAGCATTTT.

Notes on this clonotype: The library was designed around alpha chains, so this beta chain is a stray read whose abundance carries little weight. The chain has TRBV29-1 and TRBJ2-2; perhaps TRBD2 as D (6 bases). The CDR3 covers 12 residues. The germline V and J ends were trimmed by 4 bases and 7 bases, with 10 bases remaining between them. Germline V gene data show CDR1 as SQVTM and CDR2 as ANQGSEA. CDR3 residues: CSVAGEDGELFF. The DNA of the CDR3 is TGCAGCGTTGCGGGGGAGGACGGGGAGCTGTTTTTT.

A remark on this clonotype: This beta chain is a stray read from a library made for alpha chains; its abundance is not meaningful. The chain recombines TRBV6-6 with TRBJ1-1; 8 nucleotides align to TRBD1. Germline V gene lookup returns CDR1 MNHNY and CDR2 SVGAGI (reference sequence). V trimming: 5 bases; J trimming: 4 bases; junction bases outside the gene matches: 6. This CDR3 comprises 14 residues. DNA of the CDR3: TGTGCCAGCAGTCCCTCCACAGGGGGCACTGAAGCTTTCTTT. Translation gives CASSPSTGGTEAFF.

This clonotype was seen a single time. The library was prepared for alpha chains; this beta chain is a stray read, so its frequency means little. V and J are TRBV20-1 and TRBJ1-5; D possibly corresponds to TRBD1 (6 bases). The germline gives CDR1 DFQATT, CDR2 SNEGSKA (reference sequence). The germline V and J ends were trimmed by 1 base and 6 bases, with 13 bases remaining between them. This CDR3 is 14 amino acids long. The CDR3: CSARGGGRGQPQHF. In nucleotides, the CDR3 is TGCAGTGCTAGAGGGGGGGGCCGGGGTCAGCCCCAGCATTTT.

This clonotype appeared a few times. This beta chain is off target for a library built for alpha chains, so its abundance means little. The CDR3: CASSLRAASGTTYEQYF. CDR3 in DNA: TGTGCCAGCAGCTTACGGGCGGCTAGCGGGACTACCTACGAGCAGTACTTC. The chain has TRBV11-2 and TRBJ2-7; 9 bases agree with TRBD2. The CDR3 contains 17 residues. V was clipped by 2 bases and J by 2 bases; unmatched bases: 10. CDR1 is SGHAT and CDR2 is FQNNGV in the germline V gene.

This clonotype appeared a single time. This beta chain is an unintended read in a library built for alpha chains; its size means little. The chain's CDR3 is CASSLTDLRPQHF. DNA of the CDR3: TGTGCCAGCAGTTTAACAGATTTACGACCCCAGCATTTT. The chain joins TRBV12-3 or TRBV12-4 to TRBJ1-5; unclear D gene. CDR3 size: 13 residues. V lost 2 bases to trimming and J lost 10 bases, with 12 bases between them.

As regards this clonotype: A library made for alpha chains picked up this beta chain off target, so its size means little. The CDR3 nucleotides are TGTGCCAGCGGTCACAGGGAGGGAACCTACGAGCAGTACTTC. Protein: CASGHREGTYEQYF. The chain uses TRBV6-2 or TRBV6-3 and TRBJ2-7; weak D call: TRBD2 (7 bases). In germline, CDR1 is MNHEY, CDR2 SVGEGT. The CDR3 runs 14 residues. Between the trimmed V and J ends, which lost 8 bases and 2 bases, there was a span of 16 bases.

As for this clonotype: In a library made to pick up alpha chains, this beta chain is a stray read with a size that means little. Here the CDR3 DNA reads TGTGCCAGCAGCCCAACTAAGAAAAAACTGTTTTTT. The encoded protein is CASSPTKKKLFF. The V call is TRBV28, the J call TRBJ1-4; D unresolved. From germline, CDR1 is MDHEN and CDR2 SYDVKM. Deletions cut 6 bases from V and 9 bases from J, with 11 bases between. The CDR3 spans 12 residues. Drawing the rest from reference TRBV28 and TRBJ1-4, the complete variable domain is DVKVTQSSRYLVKRTGEKVFLECVQDMDHENMFWYRQDPGLGLRLIYFSYDVKMKEKGDIPEGYSVSREKKERFSLILESASTNQTSMYLCASSPTKKKLFFGSGTQLSVL.

Comments on this clonotype: With the library built for alpha chains, this beta chain is off target and its frequency is not meaningful. The chain combines TRBV6-5 with TRBJ1-1; D is unclear. CDR3 length: 15 amino acids. V was clipped by 2 bases and J by 8 bases, with 18 bases between them. Germline loops: CDR1 MNHEY, CDR2 SVGAGI. CDR3 sequence: CASSYLTSAKLEAFF. Here the CDR3 DNA reads TGTGCCAGCAGTTACCTTACGTCAGCCAAACTAGAAGCTTTCTTT.

This clonotype was observed a single time. This beta chain is off target for a library built for alpha chains, so its abundance means little. The V and J genes are TRBV5-1 and TRBJ2-3; D unclear. Trimming removed 0 bases from V and 1 base from J, with 12 bases in between. CDR1 is SGHRS and CDR2 is YFSETQ in the germline V gene. The CDR3 sequence is 16 residues long. The CDR3 here is CASSLDVGSGTDTQYF. The CDR3 DNA reads as TGCGCCAGCAGCTTGGACGTGGGGTCGGGCACAGATACGCAGTATTTT.

About this clonotype itself: Because the library targeted alpha chains, this beta chain is an off-target read whose size means little. This rearrangement joins TRBV12-3 or TRBV12-4 to TRBJ1-2, with TRBD1 matching over 7 bases. After removal of 5 bases from V and 7 bases from J, the junction contained 4 bases not matched to a gene. The CDR3 totals 12 residues. CDR3 nucleotides: TGTGCCAGCAGTACCCAGGGGGGTGGCTACACCTTC. Its protein product is CASSTQGGGYTF.

Comments on this clonotype: This beta chain was picked up by a library intended for alpha chains and is off target, so its count carries little meaning. The V gene is TRBV7-2, the J gene TRBJ2-7; D unclear. V was clipped by 1 base and J by 3 bases, with 10 bases between them. CDR1 is SGHTA, CDR2 FQGNSA, per germline. There are 14 residues in the CDR3. Here the CDR3 reads CASSLESQVYEQYF. CDR3 DNA: TGTGCCAGCAGCTTAGAAAGTCAGGTCTACGAGCAGTACTTC.

Notes on this clonotype: This beta chain appears as a stray read in a library generated for alpha chains; its size is not informative. The chain uses TRBV3-1 and TRBJ2-3; either TRBD1 or TRBD2 may supply D (5 bases each). The germline gives CDR1 LGHDT, CDR2 YNNKEL (reference sequence). The V gene lost 0 bases and the J gene lost 5 bases, with 6 bases spanning the gap. There are 13 residues in the CDR3. DNA of the CDR3: TGTGCCAGCAGCCAAGAGAGGGGAGATACGCAGTATTTT. It codes for CASSQERGDTQYF.

Comment on this clonotype: A library made for alpha chains picked up this beta chain off target, so its size means little. CDR3 bases: TGTGCCAGCAGCTTTCCAGCGGGAGCGGGCGAGCAGTACTTC. This encodes CASSFPAGAGEQYF. V gene TRBV5-4 combines with J gene TRBJ2-7, with 8 bases lining up with TRBD2. CDR1 SGHNT and CDR2 YYREEE come from the germline V gene (reference sequence). This CDR3 is built from 14 residues. V dropped 2 bases and J dropped 6; count of bases not matched to a gene: 7.